Included here is one TCR beta chain sequence, with context. The antigen is undetermined. Profiling relied on immunoSEQ multiplex PCR, and the TCRdb table lists in-frame clones only, not all of them. The sample lists 130,000 to 150,000 clones; over 80% were seen once. Germline CDR1 WSHSY, CDR2 SAAADI. CDR3 length: 12 amino acids. V lost 4 bases to trimming and J lost 7 bases, with 7 bases between them. This record comes from a study of T cell responses to AZD1222 COVID-19 vaccine. Study-level findings and limits: After two AZD1222 doses, spike-specific TCR breadth and depth rose versus day 0. Regions 160-218 and 743-854 dominated among vaccine-associated CD4 TCRs spanning spike. Repertoires were collected only later (after the peak T cell response had occurred). There were mostly white British donors and more females than males, and clonal diversity was possibly underestimated.

This TCR came from an adult in good health. Sequencing used peripheral blood, obtained on day 0 of MenACWY control vaccination. The genes are TRBV10-2 and TRBJ2-2; possibly TRBD1 or TRBD2 for D (5 bases each). CDR3 nucleotides: TGCGCCAGCAGTGGGGGGAACGGGGAGCTGTTTTTT. Translation: CASSGGNGELFF.